A single sample is the source of the 24 T cell receptor beta chains below, sequenced in a study of blood T cell repertoires in COVID-19. The table came from immunoSEQ multiplex PCR; TCRdb's copy has only in-frame clones and leaves some out. Counted here are some 99,000 clones, about 86% occurring once; the ten biggest clones make up approximately 13%. The specimen was peripheral blood. The receptors derive from a woman in her fifties or sixties in a cohort sampled during active or convalescent COVID-19.

The chain recombines TRBV7-9 with TRBJ1-2; D is uncertain. From germline, CDR1 is SEHNR and CDR2 FQNEAQ (reference sequence). V lost 5 bases, J lost 6 bases, and 13 bases lay in between. This CDR3 comprises 13 residues. The CDR3, as DNA: TGTGCCAGCAGCGCGGCCTCTATCAATGGCTACACCTTC. Residues: CASSAASINGYTF.

The J gene is TRBJ2-3, the V gene TRBV3-1 (or the pseudogene TRBV3-2); a possible D gene is TRBD2 (5 bases). The germline V gene encodes CDR1 LGHDT and CDR2 YNNKEL (reference sequence). V was trimmed by 4 bases and J by 6 bases, leaving 5 bases between them. The CDR3 is made up of 11 amino acids. The CDR3 here is CASSPGDTQYF. The CDR3 DNA is TGTGCCAGCAGCCCGGGGGATACGCAGTATTTT.

The chain recombines TRBV29-1 with TRBJ2-3; the match to TRBD1 covers 9 bases. The ends lost 3 bases at V and 0 bases at J; junction bases unmatched: 7. CDR3 length equals 16 residues. Germline CDR1 is SQVTM and CDR2 is ANQGSEA. CDR3 DNA sequence: TGCAGCGTTGAGCCCCGGACAGGGGAGAGCACAGATACGCAGTATTTT. This codes for CSVEPRTGESTDTQYF.

V and J are TRBV27 and TRBJ1-2, with 8 bases aligning to TRBD1. V shed 6 bases and J 0 bases; nucleotides not matched to a gene: 6. The CDR3 contains 15 residues. Germline V gene lookup returns CDR1 MNHEY and CDR2 SMNVEV (reference sequence). The DNA of the CDR3 is TGTGCCAGCAGCCTATCGGGACAGGCTAACTATGGCTACACCTTC. Translation gives CASSLSGQANYGYTF.

The chain couples TRBV10-3 to TRBJ2-1; 14 bases map to TRBD2. The CDR3 is 17 amino acids. Germline V gene sequence: CDR1 ENHRY, CDR2 SYGVKD. Unmatched junction bases numbered 10, after V lost 4 bases and J lost 8 bases. The CDR3 spells CAISARLAGGPGDEQFF. The DNA for the CDR3 is TGTGCCATCAGTGCACGACTAGCGGGGGGGCCGGGGGATGAGCAGTTCTTC.

The rearrangement links TRBV6-6 to TRBJ2-1; tentative D call: TRBD1 (5 bases). V was pared by 5 bases and J by 2 bases, with 19 bases between. The CDR3 loop spans 17 amino acids. Germline assignment: CDR1 MNHNY and CDR2 SVGAGI (reference sequence). CDR3 DNA sequence: TGTGCCAGCAGTCACGGACCAGGGAAGGTCCCCTACAATGAGCAGTTCTTC. Protein product: CASSHGPGKVPYNEQFF.

V and J are TRBV10-3 and TRBJ1-1; no clear D gene. Trimming took 5 bases from V and 0 from J, leaving 10 bases between them. CDR3 size: 14 residues. Germline assignment: CDR1 ENHRY and CDR2 SYGVKD. The DNA for the CDR3 is TGTGCCATCAGTCAACAGCTGGTGAACACTGAAGCTTTCTTT. This codes for CAISQQLVNTEAFF.

The genes are TRBV6-2 or TRBV6-3 and TRBJ1-2; D is unresolved. The CDR3 consists of 13 residues. V was pared by 2 bases and J by 8 bases, with 12 bases between. Germline V CDR1 and CDR2: MNHEY, SVGEGT. The CDR3: CASSYTRGGGYTF. CDR3 coding DNA: TGTGCCAGCAGTTACACCCGGGGAGGAGGCTACACCTTC.

The chain joins TRBV5-1 to TRBJ2-3, with D maybe TRBD2 (5 bases). The germline V and J ends were trimmed by 3 bases and 4 bases, with 15 bases remaining between them. The CDR3 sequence is 15 residues long. The germline CDR1 and CDR2 sequences are SGHRS and YFSETQ. The CDR3 nucleotides are TGCGCCAGCAGCTCGGGCGGGCCCCTCCCAGATACGCAGTATTTT. It translates to CASSSGGPLPDTQYF.

This clone was seen only a few times. The chain employs TRBV7-8 and TRBJ1-2; D might be TRBD1 (6 bases). CDR1 and CDR2 from the germline V gene are SGHVS and FQNEAQ. This CDR3 has 15 amino acids. The germline V and J ends were trimmed by 0 bases and 8 bases, with 16 bases remaining between them. Here the CDR3 DNA reads TGTGCCAGCAGCTTAGCGCTGGGGGCGCCCCGCGGCTACACCTTC. Translation gives CASSLALGAPRGYTF.

This chain joins TRBV19 and TRBJ2-2; TRBD1 is a possible D gene (5 bases). From germline, CDR1 is LNHDA and CDR2 SQIVND (reference sequence). The CDR3 totals 14 residues. Trimming pared 4 bases from V and 8 bases from J, leaving 14 bases between. The CDR3 coding sequence is TGTGCCAGTAGTAAAACCAGGGCACTGGGGGAGCTGTTTTTT. This encodes CASSKTRALGELFF.

The chain joins TRBV5-1 to TRBJ2-4, with D tentatively TRBD2 (5 bases). The CDR3 contains 11 residues. Germline V CDR1 and CDR2: SGHRS, YFSETQ. V was clipped by 3 bases and J by 8 bases, with 6 bases between them. The CDR3 region is CASSSEDIQYF. Written as DNA, the CDR3 is TGCGCCAGCAGCTCGGAGGACATTCAGTACTTC. The full variable domain, in which reference TRBV5-1 and TRBJ2-4 provide the parts outside the CDR3, is KAGVTQTPRYLIKTRGQQVTLSCSPISGHRSVSWYQQTPGQGLQFLFEYFSETQRNKGNFPGRFSGRQFSNSRSEMNVSTLELGDSALYLCASSSEDIQYFGAGTRLSVL.

The chain has TRBV28 and TRBJ1-4; a weak D match, TRBD1 (5 bases). The CDR3 covers 14 residues. The germline CDR1 and CDR2 sequences are MDHEN and SYDVKM. Trimming stripped 7 bases from V and 7 bases from J, with 16 bases between. Here the CDR3 reads CASTQGGWGEKLFF. The CDR3 DNA is TGTGCCAGCACCCAGGGTGGGTGGGGTGAAAAACTGTTTTTT.

J is TRBJ2-1 and V is TRBV7-6; the match to TRBD2 covers 7 bases. J gave up 0 bases and V 5 bases, and 7 bases lay outside the gene matches. Germline loops: CDR1 SGHVS, CDR2 FNYEAQ. The length of the CDR3 is 16 residues. CDR3 region: CASSLSGASSYNEQFF. In DNA form, the CDR3 reads TGTGCCAGCAGCCTAAGCGGGGCCAGCTCCTACAATGAGCAGTTCTTC. Looking up the rest from reference TRBV7-6 and TRBJ2-1 gives the full variable domain: GAGVSQSPRYKVTKRGQDVALRCDPISGHVSLYWYRQALGQGPEFLTYFNYEAQQDKSGLPNDRFSAERPEGSISTLTIQRTEQRDSAMYRCASSLSGASSYNEQFFGPGTRLTVL.

This chain uses TRBV19 with TRBJ2-5; TRBD2 agrees at 8 bases. The CDR3 totals 13 residues. V lost 6 bases, J lost 5 bases, and 5 bases stayed unmatched. Germline V gene sequence: CDR1 LNHDA, CDR2 SQIVND (reference sequence). Here the CDR3 reads CASSRLAWETQYF. CDR3 bases: TGTGCCAGTAGCCGACTAGCGTGGGAGACCCAGTACTTC.

The rearrangement joins TRBV16 to TRBJ2-7; TRBD2 agrees at 11 bases. Germline values: CDR1 KGHSY, CDR2 FQNENV. Germline trimming cut 6 bases from V and 9 bases from J; bases unmatched to any gene: 10. There are 14 residues in the CDR3. In DNA, the CDR3 is TGTGCCAGCAGTCCGACTAGCGGGGAGGGAGTGCAGTACTTC. It is translated as CASSPTSGEGVQYF.

The rearrangement uses TRBV12-5 and TRBJ1-5, with D possibly being TRBD1 (5 bases). Trimming cost V 3 bases and J 7 bases, with 10 bases left between them. Germline values: CDR1 LGHNT, CDR2 FRNRAP. This CDR3 is 13 amino acids long. Here the CDR3 reads CASGFGGEQPQHF. The CDR3 nucleotides read TGTGCTAGTGGTTTTGGAGGGGAGCAGCCCCAGCATTTT.

The chain uses TRBV14 and TRBJ1-1, with a weak D call TRBD1 (5 bases). Germline lookup yields CDR1 SGHDN and CDR2 FVKESK. The ends were cut back, 1 base at V and 0 bases at J, with 9 bases in the middle. The CDR3 runs 15 residues. CDR3 bases: TGTGCCAGCAGCCAAGCTTTGGGGCTGAACACTGAAGCTTTCTTT. This gives the protein CASSQALGLNTEAFF.

V usage is TRBV30 and J usage is TRBJ1-2, with D possibly being TRBD1 (6 bases). CDR1 is GTSNPN and CDR2 is SVGIG in the germline V gene (reference sequence). Trimming removed 7 bases at V and 4 bases at J, with 22 bases between. This CDR3 spans 15 amino acids. The CDR3 loop reads CAYLRRRDMVYGYTF. The CDR3 region has the DNA TGTGCCTACCTCCGACGCCGGGACATGGTCTATGGCTACACCTTC.

J is TRBJ1-2 and V is TRBV28; 10 bases align to TRBD1. In germline, CDR1 is MDHEN, CDR2 SYDVKM. The V and J ends lost 4 bases and 6 bases, in that order; junction bases with no gene match: 5. The CDR3 runs to 14 residues. In DNA, the CDR3 is TGTGCCAGCAGTTCGGGACAGGGGACAAATGGCTACACCTTC. It is translated as CASSSGQGTNGYTF.

The chain links TRBV4-1 to TRBJ2-4, with 9 bases identical to TRBD1. The V gene's germline CDR1 is MGHRA and CDR2 YSYEKL. This CDR3 region has 16 residues. V lost 1 base and J lost 2; bases outside the gene matches: 3. CDR3 nucleotide sequence: TGCGCCAGCAGCCAAGTGGGGACAGGGACCAAAAACATTCAGTACTTC. Protein: CASSQVGTGTKNIQYF.

V and J are TRBV6-2 or TRBV6-3 and TRBJ2-7, with a possible D match to TRBD2 (6 bases). The CDR3 length is 11 residues. Germline CDR1 is MNHEY and CDR2 is SVGEGT. Trimming left V 6 bases short and J 7 bases short, with 10 bases between. CDR3 residues: CASSLRGEQYF. Here the CDR3 DNA reads TGTGCCAGCAGCCTCCGGGGGGAGCAGTACTTC.

CDR3 DNA sequence: TGTGCCAGCAGTATACCGGGACAGGGAATTCACGAGCAGTACTTC. This sequence encodes CASSIPGQGIHEQYF. The chain carries TRBV28 and TRBJ2-7, with TRBD1 identical over 9 bases. J lost 5 bases, V lost 5 bases, and 10 bases had no gene match. CDR3 length equals 15 residues. Germline lookup yields CDR1 MDHEN and CDR2 SYDVKM.

The chain links TRBV5-5 to TRBJ1-2, with 9 bases fitting TRBD1. The CDR3 sequence is 13 residues long. The trim removed 4 bases at V and 2 bases at J, leaving 0 bases unmatched. CDR1 SGHKS and CDR2 YYEKEE come from the germline V gene (reference sequence). The DNA of the CDR3 is TGTGCCAGCAGCGGACAGGGGAACTATGGCTACACCTTC. Its protein product is CASSGQGNYGYTF.